This paragraph reports one T cell receptor (beta chain). What antigen it recognizes has not been identified. TRB rearrangements were amplified by multiplex PCR following a touch-down protocol, with the TRB-A and TRB-B primer pools mixed in one tube. Two consecutive PCR reactions with Phusion HS II polymerase added Illumina adapters and sample indices to the amplicons. The amplicons were gel-purified using the NucleoSpin Gel and PCR Clean-up kit, after which quantification was performed by Qubit and quality was checked on an Agilent 2100 Bioanalyzer. Sequencing of the libraries was done on an Illumina MiSeq with 600-cycle, single-indexed, paired-end runs. Turning to the authors' computational methods: MiXCR version 2.1.12, together with the default MiXCR reference library, was used to align and assemble the TRB reads. A clone was defined by each unique CDR3 nucleotide sequence, and the analysis included only productive sequences supported by at least two reads. Repertoire diversity was assessed by alpha-parameterized diversity profiles (alpha 0 to 5), including Shannon (alpha 1) and Simpson (alpha 2) indices, computed with an R script. The tcR package was used to compute combinatorial TRB VJ usage, and cohorts were compared on this usage by principal component analysis with ade4. GLIPH was used to cluster TCRbeta CDR3s in pairs of cohorts matched for age and read depth, and a Wilcoxon test was used to compare cluster frequencies. After reprocessing by TCRdb, each CDR3 protein sequence is one entry, and no DNA is given. TCRdb, rather than the study authors, made the V and J calls. This sample's clone table shows about 4,000 distinct CDR3 sequences. The ten largest clonotypes hold 20% to 30% of the sample.

This entry comes from a study of T cell clusters in autoimmune cytopenias (dated by TCRdb to between 2019 and 2020). Concerning the study at large: TRB sequencing reached a median depth of approximately 53,000 reads per sample and yielded a median of around 2,200 distinct TRB clonotypes per sample. Peripheral blood TRB and IGH repertoires were sequenced in autoimmune cytopenia patients at active disease and during treatment follow-up, alongside healthy, CLL and autoimmune hepatitis controls. The goal of the study was to determine whether autoimmune cytopenia patients have a disease-specific immune repertoire signature that could serve as a blood-based biomarker.

General study outcomes and caveats: The T cell clusters were only ever defined in silico, so experimental validation of their functional role was still needed. Compared with active autoimmune hepatitis patients, healthy donors had almost three times as many exclusive TRB clusters, a finding consistent with an autoimmunity-wide signature. GLIPH suggested that primary autoimmune cytopenia patients lacked physiological T cell clusters: 50 to 55 clusters were exclusive to healthy donors versus around 18 exclusive to patients. In the comparison of secondary cytopenia with CLL, the cluster-lack signature was not observed, apparently because the dominant lymphoma-associated repertoire masked the signature. TRB repertoire shifts, with less even repertoires in secondary cytopenia and CLL, mostly reflected lymphoma bias rather than autoimmunity.

TRB amplification used about 260 ng of peripheral blood genomic DNA, tens of thousands of genome equivalents, per sample. The CDR3 numbers 15 residues from cysteine through phenylalanine. Nucleotide data are not available. The CDR1 and CDR2 encoded by the germline V gene (reference sequence) are MNHEY and SMNVEV. The sequenced sample was peripheral blood. The sequence was obtained from a human donor with an autoimmune cytopenia or autoimmune hepatitis (not recorded which). The chain is assembled from TRBV27 and TRBJ1-5. The CDR3 loop reads CASSSEGREGQPQHF.